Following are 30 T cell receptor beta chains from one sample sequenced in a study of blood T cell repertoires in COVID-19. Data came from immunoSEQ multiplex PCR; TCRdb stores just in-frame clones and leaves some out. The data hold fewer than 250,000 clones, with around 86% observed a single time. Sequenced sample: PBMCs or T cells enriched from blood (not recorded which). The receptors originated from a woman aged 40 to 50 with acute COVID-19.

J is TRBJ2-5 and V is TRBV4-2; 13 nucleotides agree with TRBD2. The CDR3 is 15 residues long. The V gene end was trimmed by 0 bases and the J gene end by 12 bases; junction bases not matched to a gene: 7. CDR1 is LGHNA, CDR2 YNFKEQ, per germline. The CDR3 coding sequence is TGTGCCAGCAGCCAAGATGGGACTAGCGGGGCGGCTGAGTACTTC. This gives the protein CASSQDGTSGAAEYF.

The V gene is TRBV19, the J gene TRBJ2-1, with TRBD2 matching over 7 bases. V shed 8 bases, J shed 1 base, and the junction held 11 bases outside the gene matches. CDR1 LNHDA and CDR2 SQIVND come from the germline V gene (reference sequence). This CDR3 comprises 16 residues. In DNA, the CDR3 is TGTGCCAGTCATCAGGATAGGGGAGGGTCCTACAATGAGCAGTTCTTC. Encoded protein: CASHQDRGGSYNEQFF.

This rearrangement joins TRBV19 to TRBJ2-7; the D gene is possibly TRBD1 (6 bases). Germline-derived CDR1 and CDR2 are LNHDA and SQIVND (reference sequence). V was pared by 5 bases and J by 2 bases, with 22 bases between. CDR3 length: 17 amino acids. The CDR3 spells CASSHFLPGTSPYEQYF. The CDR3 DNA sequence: TGTGCCAGTAGTCACTTCCTTCCCGGGACAAGCCCCTACGAGCAGTACTTC. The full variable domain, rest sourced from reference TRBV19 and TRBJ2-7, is DGGITQSPKYLFRKEGQNVTLSCEQNLNHDAMYWYRQDPGQGLRLIYYSQIVNDFQKGDIAEGYSVSREKKESFPLTVTSAQKNPTAFYLCASSHFLPGTSPYEQYFGPGTRLTVT.

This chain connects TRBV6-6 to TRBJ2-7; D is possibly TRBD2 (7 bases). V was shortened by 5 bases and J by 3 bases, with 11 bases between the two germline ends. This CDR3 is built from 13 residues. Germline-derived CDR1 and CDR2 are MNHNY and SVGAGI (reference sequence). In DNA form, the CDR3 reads TGTGCCAGCAGTGGACTAGGGGGCTACGAGCAGTACTTC. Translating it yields CASSGLGGYEQYF.

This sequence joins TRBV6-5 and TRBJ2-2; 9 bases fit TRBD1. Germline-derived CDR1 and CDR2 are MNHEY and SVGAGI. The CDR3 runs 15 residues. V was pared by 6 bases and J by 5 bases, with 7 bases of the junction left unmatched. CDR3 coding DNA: TGTGCCAGCAGCCCGGGACAGGGATATACCGGGGAGCTGTTTTTT. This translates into CASSPGQGYTGELFF.

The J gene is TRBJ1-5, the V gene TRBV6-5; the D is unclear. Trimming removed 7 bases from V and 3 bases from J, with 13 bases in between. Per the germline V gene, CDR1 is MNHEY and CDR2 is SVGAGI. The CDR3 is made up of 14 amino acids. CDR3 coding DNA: TGTGCCAGCACCAAAGGAGCGGACAATCAGCCCCAGCATTTT. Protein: CASTKGADNQPQHF.

In DNA form, the CDR3 reads TGTGCCAGTAGTATCCAGAACGGGTTAGACACCGGGGAGCTGTTTTTT. Its protein is CASSIQNGLDTGELFF. The chain recombines TRBV19 with TRBJ2-2; D gene uncertain. This CDR3 spans 16 amino acids. Trimming removed 3 bases at V and 3 bases at J, with 14 bases between. Germline CDR1 is LNHDA and CDR2 is SQIVND (reference sequence).

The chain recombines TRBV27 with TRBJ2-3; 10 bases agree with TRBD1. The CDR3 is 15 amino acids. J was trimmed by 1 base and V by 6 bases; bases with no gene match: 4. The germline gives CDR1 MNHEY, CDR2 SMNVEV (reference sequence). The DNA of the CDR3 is TGTGCCAGCAGCCCCGGGACAGGGGGCACAGATACGCAGTATTTT. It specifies CASSPGTGGTDTQYF.

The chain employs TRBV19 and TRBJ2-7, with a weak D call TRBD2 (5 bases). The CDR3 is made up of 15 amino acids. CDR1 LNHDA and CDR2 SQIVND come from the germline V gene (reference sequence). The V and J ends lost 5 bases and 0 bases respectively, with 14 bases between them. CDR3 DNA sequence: TGTGCCAGTAGTGGCGGCGGAACTAGCTCCTACGAGCAGTACTTC. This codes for CASSGGGTSSYEQYF.

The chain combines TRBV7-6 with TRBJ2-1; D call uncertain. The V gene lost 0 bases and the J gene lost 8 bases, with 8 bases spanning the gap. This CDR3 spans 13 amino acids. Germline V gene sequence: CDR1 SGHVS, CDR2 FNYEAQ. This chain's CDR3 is CASSLAEHDEQFF. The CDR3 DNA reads TGTGCCAGCAGCTTAGCGGAGCATGATGAGCAGTTCTTC.

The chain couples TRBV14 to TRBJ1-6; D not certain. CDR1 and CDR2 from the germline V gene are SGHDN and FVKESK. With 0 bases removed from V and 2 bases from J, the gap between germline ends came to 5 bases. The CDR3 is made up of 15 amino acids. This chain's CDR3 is CASSQDQTYNSPLHF. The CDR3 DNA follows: TGTGCCAGCAGCCAAGATCAGACCTATAATTCACCCCTCCACTTT.

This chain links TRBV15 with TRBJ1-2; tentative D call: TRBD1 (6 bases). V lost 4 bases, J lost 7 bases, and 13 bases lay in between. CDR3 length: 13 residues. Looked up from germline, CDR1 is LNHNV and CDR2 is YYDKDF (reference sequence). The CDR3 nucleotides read TGTGCCACCAGCAATTCAGGGGCCGGTGGCTACACCTTC. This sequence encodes CATSNSGAGGYTF.

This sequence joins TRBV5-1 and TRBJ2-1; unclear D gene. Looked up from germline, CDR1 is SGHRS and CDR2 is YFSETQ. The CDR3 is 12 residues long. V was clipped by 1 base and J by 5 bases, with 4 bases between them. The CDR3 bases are TGCGCCAGCAGCTTGACAGACAATGAGCAGTTCTTC. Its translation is CASSLTDNEQFF.

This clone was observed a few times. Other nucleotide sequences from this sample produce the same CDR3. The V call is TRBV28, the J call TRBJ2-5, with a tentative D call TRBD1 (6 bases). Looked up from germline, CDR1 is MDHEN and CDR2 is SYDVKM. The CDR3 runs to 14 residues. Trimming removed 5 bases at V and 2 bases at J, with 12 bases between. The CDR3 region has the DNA TGTGCCAGCAGTCCCGGACAGACTCAAGAGACCCAGTACTTC. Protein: CASSPGQTQETQYF.

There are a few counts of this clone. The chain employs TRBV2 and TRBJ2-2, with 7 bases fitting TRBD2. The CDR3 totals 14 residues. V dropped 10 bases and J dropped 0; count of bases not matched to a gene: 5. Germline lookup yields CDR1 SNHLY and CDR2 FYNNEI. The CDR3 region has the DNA TGTGCCACGGGACTAACCTCGAACACCGGGGAGCTGTTTTTT. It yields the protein CATGLTSNTGELFF.

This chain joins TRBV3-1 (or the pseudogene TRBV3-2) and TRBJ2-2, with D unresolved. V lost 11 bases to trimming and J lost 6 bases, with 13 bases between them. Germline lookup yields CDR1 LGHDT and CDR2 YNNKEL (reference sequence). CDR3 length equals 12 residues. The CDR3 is CAGITESGELFF. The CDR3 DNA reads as TGTGCCGGAATTACAGAATCCGGGGAGCTGTTTTTT.

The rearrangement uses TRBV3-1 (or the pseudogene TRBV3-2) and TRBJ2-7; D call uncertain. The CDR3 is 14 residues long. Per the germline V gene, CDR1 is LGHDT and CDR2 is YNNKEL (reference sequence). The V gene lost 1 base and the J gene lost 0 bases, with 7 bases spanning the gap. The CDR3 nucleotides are TGTGCCAGCAGCCAAGCAACGGGCTCCTACGAGCAGTACTTC. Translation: CASSQATGSYEQYF.

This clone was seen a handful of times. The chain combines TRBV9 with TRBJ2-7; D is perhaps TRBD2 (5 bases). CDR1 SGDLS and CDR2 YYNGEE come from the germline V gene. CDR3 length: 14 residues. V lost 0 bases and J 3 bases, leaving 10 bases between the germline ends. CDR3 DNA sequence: TGTGCCAGCAGCGTAGGGGCGGGCCACTACGAGCAGTACTTC. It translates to CASSVGAGHYEQYF.

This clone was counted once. The CDR3 DNA reads as TGCGCCAGCAGCCAAGATGCCGGGACAGGTTCGGCTGAAGCTTTCTTT. Its translation is CASSQDAGTGSAEAFF. The chain recombines TRBV4-1 with TRBJ1-1; 8 bases agree with TRBD1. Germline CDR1 and CDR2: MGHRA and YSYEKL. The ends lost 0 bases at V and 6 bases at J; junction bases unmatched: 9. The CDR3 is made up of 16 amino acids.

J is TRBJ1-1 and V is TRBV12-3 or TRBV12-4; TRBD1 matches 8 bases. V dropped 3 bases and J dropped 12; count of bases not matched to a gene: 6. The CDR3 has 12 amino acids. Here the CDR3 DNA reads TGTGCCAGCAGTTTCTCACAGGGGGGATCTTTCTTT. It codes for CASSFSQGGSFF.

CDR3 bases: TGTGCCAGCAGCTTAGCCGGGACAGCCTCCTACGAGCAGTACTTC. Translated, it gives CASSLAGTASYEQYF. The chain has TRBV7-2 and TRBJ2-7; the match to TRBD1 covers 7 bases. The CDR3 covers 15 residues. With V trimmed by 0 bases and J by 0 bases, 2 bases remained unmatched. From germline, CDR1 is SGHTA and CDR2 FQGNSA.

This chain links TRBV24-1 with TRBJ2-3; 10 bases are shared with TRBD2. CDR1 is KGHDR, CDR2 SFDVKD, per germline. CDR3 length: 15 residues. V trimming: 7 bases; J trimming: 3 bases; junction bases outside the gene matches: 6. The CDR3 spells CATSPSGRGTDTQYF. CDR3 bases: TGTGCCACCAGCCCCAGCGGGAGGGGTACAGATACGCAGTATTTT.

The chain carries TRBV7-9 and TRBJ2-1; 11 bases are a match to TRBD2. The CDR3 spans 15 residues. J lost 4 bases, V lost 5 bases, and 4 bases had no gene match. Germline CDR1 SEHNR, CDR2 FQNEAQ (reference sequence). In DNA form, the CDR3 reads TGTGCCAGCAGCACGACTAGCGGGGCATACAATGAGCAGTTCTTC. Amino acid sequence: CASSTTSGAYNEQFF. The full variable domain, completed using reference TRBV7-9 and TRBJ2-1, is DTGVSQNPRHKITKRGQNVTFRCDPISEHNRLYWYRQTLGQGPEFLTYFQNEAQLEKSRLLSDRFSAERPKGSFSTLEIQRTEQGDSAMYLCASSTTSGAYNEQFFGPGTRLTVL.

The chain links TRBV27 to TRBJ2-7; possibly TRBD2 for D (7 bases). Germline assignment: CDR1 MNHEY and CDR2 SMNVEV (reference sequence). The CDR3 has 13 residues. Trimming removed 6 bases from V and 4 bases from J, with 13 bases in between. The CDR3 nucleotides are TGTGCCAGCAGAGGGGGGGAGGGGTACGAGCAGTACTTC. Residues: CASRGGEGYEQYF.

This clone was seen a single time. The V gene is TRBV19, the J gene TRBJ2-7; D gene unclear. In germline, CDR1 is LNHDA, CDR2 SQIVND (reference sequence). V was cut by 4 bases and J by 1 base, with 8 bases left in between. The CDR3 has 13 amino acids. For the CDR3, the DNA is TGTGCCAGTAGTAAGATAGATTCCTACGAGCAGTACTTC. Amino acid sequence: CASSKIDSYEQYF. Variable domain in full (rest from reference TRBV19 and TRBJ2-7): DGGITQSPKYLFRKEGQNVTLSCEQNLNHDAMYWYRQDPGQGLRLIYYSQIVNDFQKGDIAEGYSVSREKKESFPLTVTSAQKNPTAFYLCASSKIDSYEQYFGPGTRLTVT.

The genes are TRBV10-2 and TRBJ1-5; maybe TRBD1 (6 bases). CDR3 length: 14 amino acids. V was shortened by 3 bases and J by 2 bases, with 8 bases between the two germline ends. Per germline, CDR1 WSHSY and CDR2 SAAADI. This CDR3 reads CASSDRGGNQPQHF. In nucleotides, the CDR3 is TGCGCCAGCAGTGACAGGGGTGGCAATCAGCCCCAGCATTTT.

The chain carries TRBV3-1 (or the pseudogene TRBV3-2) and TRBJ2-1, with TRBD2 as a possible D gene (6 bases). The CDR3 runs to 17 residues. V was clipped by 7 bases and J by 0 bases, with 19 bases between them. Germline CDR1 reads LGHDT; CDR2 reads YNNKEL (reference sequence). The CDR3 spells CASTPRGGQSSYNEQFF. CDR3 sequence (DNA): TGTGCCAGCACGCCAAGGGGAGGACAAAGCTCCTACAATGAGCAGTTCTTC.

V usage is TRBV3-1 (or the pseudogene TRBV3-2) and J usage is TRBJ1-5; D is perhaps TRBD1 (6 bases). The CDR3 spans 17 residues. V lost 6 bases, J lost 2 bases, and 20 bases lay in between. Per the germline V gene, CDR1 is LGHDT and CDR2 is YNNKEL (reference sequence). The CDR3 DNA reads TGTGCCAGCAGACTTGACCAGGGGATGGGTGGCAATCAGCCCCAGCATTTT. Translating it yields CASRLDQGMGGNQPQHF.

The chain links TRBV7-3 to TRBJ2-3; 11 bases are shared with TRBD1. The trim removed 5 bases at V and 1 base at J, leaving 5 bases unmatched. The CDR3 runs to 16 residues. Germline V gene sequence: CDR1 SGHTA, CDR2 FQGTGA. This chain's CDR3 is CASSRGTGGGTDTQYF. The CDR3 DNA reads TGTGCCAGCAGCCGCGGGACAGGGGGAGGCACAGATACGCAGTATTTT.

In DNA form, the CDR3 reads TGTGCCAGCAGCGTACTCCCGGGGGGCGCCTACGAGCAGTACTTC. It codes for CASSVLPGGAYEQYF. The chain employs TRBV9 and TRBJ2-7; a possible D gene is TRBD2 (7 bases). V dropped 1 base and J dropped 2 bases, with 13 bases sitting between them. The CDR3 consists of 15 residues. CDR1 is SGDLS, CDR2 YYNGEE, per germline. Supplemented by reference TRBV9 and TRBJ2-7, the full variable domain reads DSGVTQTPKHLITATGQRVTLRCSPRSGDLSVYWYQQSLDQGLQFLIQYYNGEERAKGNILERFSAQQFPDLHSELNLSSLELGDSALYFCASSVLPGGAYEQYFGPGTRLTVT.